These 5 T cell receptor beta chains were all obtained from the same sample, sequenced in a study of PD-1 blockade in mismatch repair-deficient tumors. Generated by immunoSEQ multiplex PCR, the TCRdb table keeps only in-frame clones and is missing some. The sample lists about 68,000 clones, almost 80% occurring once. The source material was peripheral blood, sampled 2 weeks after starting pembrolizumab. These receptors were obtained from an adult with mismatch repair-deficient cancer.

The rearrangement uses TRBV20-1 and TRBJ2-5, with a weak D call TRBD2 (5 bases). The J call may be in error: the DNA end matches TRBJ2-7 better. In germline, CDR1 is DFQATT, CDR2 SNEGSKA (reference sequence). The CDR3 runs 11 residues. The CDR3 sequence is CSARRADEQYF. The CDR3 DNA follows: TGCAGTGCTAGACGAGCGGACGAGCAGTACTTC.

The chain links TRBV5-1 to TRBJ1-1; D uncertain. CDR1 is SGHRS, CDR2 YFSETQ, per germline. The CDR3 is 15 residues long. V shed 4 bases and J shed 3 bases, with 16 bases lying between them. The CDR3 is CASSPVFLVDTEAFF. The CDR3, as DNA: TGCGCCAGCAGCCCAGTTTTTTTGGTCGACACTGAAGCTTTCTTT.

V is TRBV5-6 and J is TRBJ1-3, with a tentative D call TRBD1 (5 bases). CDR3 length: 14 amino acids. V lost 1 base, J lost 4 bases, and 9 bases lay in between. The germline CDR1 and CDR2 sequences are SGHDT and YYEEEE. In DNA form, the CDR3 reads TGTGCCAGCAGCTTGTCAGGGCTGGGAAACACCATATATTTT. Translation: CASSLSGLGNTIYF.

Remarks on this clone: An end of the junction differs from the germline gene, which may be a read error. The chain uses TRBV6-1 and TRBJ1-4, with a possible D match to TRBD1 (5 bases). The CDR3 length is 15 residues. Germline V gene data show CDR1 as MNHNS and CDR2 as SASEGT. The CDR3 DNA is TGTGCCAGCAGTCATAAGACAGCTCCTAACGAAAAACTGTTTTTT. Amino acid sequence: CASSHKTAPNEKLFF.

This chain joins TRBV5-1 and TRBJ1-2; 8 bases align to TRBD1. The J segment lost 4 bases and the V segment lost 4 bases, leaving 12 bases of the junction unmatched. This CDR3 is built from 16 residues. Germline-derived CDR1 and CDR2 are SGHRS and YFSETQ. The chain's CDR3 is CASSSGQGGSFYGYTF. CDR3 coding DNA: TGCGCCAGCAGCAGTGGACAGGGAGGTTCCTTCTATGGCTACACCTTC.